These 10 T cell receptor beta chains were all obtained from the same sample, sequenced in a study of blood T cell repertoires in COVID-19. The table came from immunoSEQ multiplex PCR; TCRdb's copy has only in-frame clones and leaves some out. Of roughly 250,000 clones detected, 84% appear once; the ten largest clones hold roughly 1.4%. Sequencing input: peripheral blood. The receptors were sampled from a woman in her thirties or forties who had recovered from COVID-19.

The rearrangement links TRBV15 to TRBJ2-7; TRBD1 might be the D (5 bases). The ends were cut back, 0 bases at V and 1 base at J, with 10 bases in the middle. The CDR3 runs 15 residues. The germline V gene has CDR1 LNHNV and CDR2 YYDKDF (reference sequence). Here the CDR3 reads CATSRDRALSYEQYF. In nucleotides, the CDR3 is TGTGCCACCAGCAGAGACAGGGCCCTATCCTACGAGCAGTACTTC.

The V gene is TRBV5-4, the J gene TRBJ2-5; D is perhaps TRBD1 (5 bases). Trimming removed 2 bases from V and 4 bases from J, with 9 bases in between. The CDR3 runs 13 residues. CDR1 and CDR2 (germline): SGHNT, YYREEE (reference sequence). CDR3 bases: TGTGCCAGCAGCTTTTGGCAGGGAGAGACCCAGTACTTC. The encoded protein is CASSFWQGETQYF. Drawing the rest from reference TRBV5-4 and TRBJ2-5, the complete variable domain is ETGVTQSPTHLIKTRGQQVTLRCSSQSGHNTVSWYQQALGQGPQFIFQYYREEENGRGNFPPRFSGLQFPNYSSELNVNALELDDSALYLCASSFWQGETQYFGPGTRLLVL.

This clone was observed once. The genes are TRBV5-1 and TRBJ2-1; 9 nucleotides align to TRBD1. The CDR3 length is 14 residues. V was pared by 1 base and J by 7 bases, with 3 bases of the junction left unmatched. Per the germline V gene, CDR1 is SGHRS and CDR2 is YFSETQ. The CDR3: CASSLLTGGNEQFF. The CDR3 DNA follows: TGCGCCAGCAGCTTGTTGACAGGGGGGAATGAGCAGTTCTTC.

V usage is TRBV7-2 and J usage is TRBJ1-2; D is undetermined. The V gene's germline CDR1 is SGHTA and CDR2 FQGNSA. V shed 5 bases and J shed 1 base, with 8 bases lying between them. The CDR3 runs to 13 residues. The CDR3 region has the DNA TGTGCCAGCAGCCCTCAACTTAACTATGGCTACACCTTC. Protein: CASSPQLNYGYTF.

V usage is TRBV2 and J usage is TRBJ1-1, with 9 bases lining up with TRBD1. Germline V gene sequence: CDR1 SNHLY, CDR2 FYNNEI. J gave up 0 bases and V 7 bases, and 6 bases lay outside the gene matches. There are 15 residues in the CDR3. The CDR3 reads CASNGQGILNTEAFF. In DNA, the CDR3 is TGTGCCAGCAACGGACAGGGGATCTTGAACACTGAAGCTTTCTTT.

CDR3 bases: TGTGCCAGCAACGTACAGGGGGCCCATCAGCCCCAGCATTTT. Translated: CASNVQGAHQPQHF. J is TRBJ1-5 and V is TRBV28, with 9 nucleotides matching TRBD1. V was clipped by 7 bases and J by 5 bases; unmatched bases: 6. Per the germline V gene, CDR1 is MDHEN and CDR2 is SYDVKM. The length of the CDR3 is 14 residues.

The chain links TRBV6-5 to TRBJ2-3; D perhaps matches TRBD2 (7 bases). Germline CDR1 and CDR2: MNHEY and SVGAGI. This CDR3 contains 15 residues. The germline V and J ends were trimmed by 6 bases and 3 bases, with 16 bases remaining between them. The CDR3 reads CASRFRGGATDTQYF. The CDR3, as DNA: TGTGCCAGCAGATTCCGCGGGGGCGCTACAGATACGCAGTATTTT.

The chain joins TRBV5-6 to TRBJ1-2; D is undetermined. The CDR3 sequence is 15 residues long. The germline V gene has CDR1 SGHDT and CDR2 YYEEEE. The V and J ends lost 0 bases and 1 base respectively, with 10 bases between them. CDR3 sequence: CASSLGEGDNYGYTF. CDR3 DNA: TGTGCCAGCAGCTTGGGAGAGGGAGATAACTATGGCTACACCTTC.

The chain carries TRBV9 and TRBJ2-1, with 13 bases that match TRBD2. The CDR3 sequence is 17 residues long. With V trimmed by 3 bases and J by 8 bases, 11 bases remained unmatched. CDR1 and CDR2 from the germline V gene are SGDLS and YYNGEE. CDR3 in DNA: TGTGCCAGCAGCGCCGCCAAAACTAGCGGGGGGGCCTATGAGCAGTTCTTC. Translating it yields CASSAAKTSGGAYEQFF.

The genes are TRBV6-4 and TRBJ2-3, with 11 bases fitting TRBD2. Trimming at V came to 3 bases and at J to 1 base, leaving 0 bases not matched to a gene. The CDR3 has 15 residues. Germline CDR1 is MRHNA and CDR2 is SNTAGT. CDR3 residues: CASSETSGGTDTQYF. CDR3 DNA: TGTGCCAGCAGTGAGACTAGCGGGGGCACAGATACGCAGTATTTT.